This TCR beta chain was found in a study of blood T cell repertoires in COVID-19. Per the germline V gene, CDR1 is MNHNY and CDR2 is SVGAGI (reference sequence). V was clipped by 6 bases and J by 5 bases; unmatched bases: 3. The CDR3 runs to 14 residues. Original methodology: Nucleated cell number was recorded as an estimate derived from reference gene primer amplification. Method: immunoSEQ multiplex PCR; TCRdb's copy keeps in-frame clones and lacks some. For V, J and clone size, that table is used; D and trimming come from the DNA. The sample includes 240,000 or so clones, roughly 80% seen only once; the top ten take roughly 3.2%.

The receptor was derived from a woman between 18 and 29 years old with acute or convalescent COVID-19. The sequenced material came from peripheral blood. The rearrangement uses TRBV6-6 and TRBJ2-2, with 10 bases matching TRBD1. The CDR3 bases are TGTGCCAGCAGGACGGACAGGGGGACCGGGGAGCTGTTTTTT. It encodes CASRTDRGTGELFF.